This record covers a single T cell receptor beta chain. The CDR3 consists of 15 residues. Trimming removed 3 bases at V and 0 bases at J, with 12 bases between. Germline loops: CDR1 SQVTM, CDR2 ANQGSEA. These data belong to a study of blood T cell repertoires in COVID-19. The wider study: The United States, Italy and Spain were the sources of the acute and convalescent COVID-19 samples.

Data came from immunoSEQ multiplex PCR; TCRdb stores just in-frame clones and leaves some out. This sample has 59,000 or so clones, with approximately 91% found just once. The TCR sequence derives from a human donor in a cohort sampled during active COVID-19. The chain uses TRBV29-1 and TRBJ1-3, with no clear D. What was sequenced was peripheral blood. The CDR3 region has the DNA TGCAGCGTTGACATCGGGAGTCTCTCTGGAAACACCATATATTTT. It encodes CSVDIGSLSGNTIYF.